This T cell receptor (beta chain) is drawn from a study of blood T cell repertoires in COVID-19. Study in general: Some COVID-19 samples were acute and others convalescent; all came from the United States, Italy and Spain. PBMCs, B-cell-depleted T cells, or T cells were the source of the cDNA or gDNA that made up the material.

V lost 6 bases and J lost 6; bases outside the gene matches: 7. The length of the CDR3 is 14 residues. Looked up from germline, CDR1 is SEHNR and CDR2 is FQNEAQ (reference sequence). Methods used by the authors: Estimation of nucleated cell counts relied on the amplification of reference gene primers. Produced via immunoSEQ multiplex PCR; TCRdb's table is partial and in-frame only. V and J calls plus clone size are reproduced from that table; the DNA served to infer D and trimming. The repertoire holds 95,000 or so clones, with roughly 86% as singletons. The chain couples TRBV7-9 to TRBJ1-4, with 7 positions matching TRBD1. The clonotype comes from a human donor in a cohort sampled during active COVID-19. Sequenced: peripheral blood. The CDR3 DNA reads as TGTGCCAGCAGGTCTCCGGGACAGTATGAAAAACTGTTTTTT. Protein: CASRSPGQYEKLFF.